The rows below give T cell receptor beta chains drawn from one sample of a study of cytomegalovirus exposure and HLA in healthy donors. The protocol was immunoSEQ multiplex PCR, while the TCRdb copy is restricted to in-frame clones and leaves out a portion. Recorded for this sample: 150,000 to 200,000 clones. Input material: PBMCs. These receptor sequences come from a woman aged 55-69 years in good health and CMV-seronegative. The CDR3 runs from the conserved cysteine through the conserved F or W. Fields, in order: CDR3 protein, CDR3 DNA, J gene, D gene, V gene, CDR3 length. D genes are given only for firm matches.

cdr3_aa: CASSFPRLAGEANEQFF
cdr3_nt: TGTGCCAGCAGCTTCCCTCGACTAGCGGGGGAGGCGAATGAGCAGTTCTTC
j_call: TRBJ2-1
d_call: TRBD2
v_call: TRBV5-4
cdr3_length: 17

cdr3_aa: CASSLLGANYGYTF
cdr3_nt: TGTGCCAGCAGTTTACTAGGGGCTAACTATGGCTACACCTTC
j_call: TRBJ1-2
d_call: NA
v_call: TRBV27
cdr3_length: 14

cdr3_aa: CASSIRTRDRGDQPQHF
cdr3_nt: TGTGCCAGTAGTATAAGAACCCGGGACAGGGGGGATCAGCCCCAGCATTTT
j_call: TRBJ1-5
d_call: TRBD1
v_call: TRBV19
cdr3_length: 17

cdr3_aa: CASSYVAGATEAFF
cdr3_nt: TGTGCCAGCAGTTACGTTGCAGGGGCCACTGAAGCTTTCTTT
j_call: TRBJ1-1
d_call: NA
v_call: TRBV6-5
cdr3_length: 14

cdr3_aa: CAIQGGDGYTF
cdr3_nt: TGTGCCATTCAGGGTGGTGATGGCTACACCTTC
j_call: TRBJ1-2
d_call: NA
v_call: TRBV10-3
cdr3_length: 11

cdr3_aa: CASSHPWGLAGGSQETQYF
cdr3_nt: TGCGCCAGCAGCCATCCATGGGGACTAGCGGGGGGCAGCCAAGAGACCCAGTACTTC
j_call: TRBJ2-5
d_call: TRBD2
v_call: TRBV4-1
cdr3_length: 19

cdr3_aa: CASSESRTEAFF
cdr3_nt: TGTGCCAGCAGTGAAAGCAGGACTGAAGCTTTCTTT
j_call: TRBJ1-1
d_call: NA
v_call: TRBV2
cdr3_length: 12

cdr3_aa: CASSLVVGELFF
cdr3_nt: TGTGCCAGCAGCTTAGTCGTCGGGGAGCTGTTTTTT
j_call: TRBJ2-2
d_call: NA
v_call: TRBV7-6
cdr3_length: 12

cdr3_aa: CASSTGSSYNSPLHF
cdr3_nt: TGTGCCAGCAGTACAGGGAGCTCCTATAATTCACCCCTCCACTTT
j_call: TRBJ1-6
d_call: NA
v_call: TRBV27
cdr3_length: 15

cdr3_aa: CASSSIPGYEQYF
cdr3_nt: TGTGCCAGCAGCTCTATCCCGGGTTACGAGCAGTACTTC
j_call: TRBJ2-7
d_call: NA
v_call: TRBV5-6
cdr3_length: 13

cdr3_aa: CASSYGQGSTEAFF
cdr3_nt: TGTGCCAGCAGTTACGGCCAGGGAAGCACTGAAGCTTTCTTT
j_call: TRBJ1-1
d_call: NA
v_call: TRBV6-6
cdr3_length: 14

cdr3_aa: CASSQAFQGFIQYF
cdr3_nt: TGCGCCAGCAGCCAAGCCTTCCAGGGGTTTATTCAGTACTTC
j_call: TRBJ2-4
d_call: NA
v_call: TRBV4-1
cdr3_length: 14

cdr3_aa: CASSPRESGNTIYF
cdr3_nt: TGTGCCAGCTCACCGAGGGAGTCTGGAAACACCATATATTTT
j_call: TRBJ1-3
d_call: NA
v_call: TRBV18
cdr3_length: 14